This T cell receptor beta chain was observed in a study of response to subunit inactivated influenza vaccine (dated by TCRdb to 2016 to 2018). In the study overall: To follow how T cells responded to a trivalent subunit inactivated influenza vaccine, the researchers relied on deep quantitative profiling of the T cell receptor repertoire. The full study reports these points: The authors proposed that each seasonal influenza vaccination may bring in only a limited number of new T cells.

Regarding this clonotype: The clone's antigen remains unknown. Base-call qualities are not available, and no considerably larger clone is one nucleotide away.

The library came from RT-PCR. The run used an Illumina HiSeq 2500. The public reads were run again by TCRdb, first through fastp at Q25 and then through MiXCR, and only productive beta chains were kept. Each record represents a unique CDR3 protein, reported with the most common genes and DNA among its rows. Across this sample there are 250,000 to 350,000 distinct CDR3 sequences, with 20% to 25% seen only once. The ten largest account for approximately 10% of the sample. Its CDR3 holds 14 amino acids, cysteine through phenylalanine. The entry retains the CDR3 DNA only, 42 bases that are in frame from base 1. V is pruned by 1 base and J by 6 bases, leaving 3 bases of the junction without a gene match.

The sequence was obtained from a man aged 50-75 years who received an inactivated influenza vaccine. Donor details come from another sample of the same person, matched by shared clones. Here the chain combines TRBV12-3 or TRBV12-4 and TRBJ2-1; the central 7 bases match TRBD2. The source was PBMCs from blood, collected less than 22 months after vaccination. The CDR3 reads CASSLGLAGNEQFF. Read as DNA, the sequence is TGTGCCAGCAGTTTAGGACTAGCCGGCAATGAGCAGTTCTTC.